One sample yielded the 10 T cell receptor beta chains listed below, sequenced in a study of breast tumors, draining lymph nodes, adjacent tissues. Each CDR3 protein gets one entry after TCRdb re-called the multiplex PCR reads with MiXCR. Of some 150,000 distinct CDR3 sequences detected, more than 25% appear once; the ten largest clones hold over 3.5%. The lymph nodes were axillary draining lymph nodes from breast cancer patients. What was sequenced was axillary lymph node tissue. All receptors come from a female donor with breast cancer. Some clones in this sample may be carry-over from other donors' samples.

The chain is built from TRBV11-2 and TRBJ1-1, with D uncertain. This CDR3 is built from 14 residues. Germline lookup yields CDR1 SGHAT and CDR2 FQNNGV. The V and J ends lost 1 base and 11 bases respectively, with 17 bases between them. CDR3 region: CASSLVSGIVLAFF. CDR3 coding DNA: TGTGCCAGCAGCTTAGTTTCCGGGATCGTCCTGGCTTTCTTT.

This clonotype was counted once. Because it lacks the conserved phenylalanine or tryptophan at the end, this CDR3 is likely a read error. V and J are TRBV20-1 and TRBJ2-7; either TRBD1 or TRBD2 may supply D (5 bases each). CDR1 and CDR2 from the germline V gene are DFQATT and SNEGSKA (reference sequence). This CDR3 spans 13 amino acids. The CDR3, as DNA: TGCAGCGGGTGGTCGGGGCCCTCCTACGAGCAGTACCTC. This translates into CSGWSGPSYEQYL.

This clonotype was found many times. The CDR3 protein is CASTFNTGVDTQYF. Written as DNA, the CDR3 is TGTGCCAGCACCTTCAACACAGGGGTGGATACGCAGTATTTT. V usage is TRBV28 and J usage is TRBJ2-3; TRBD1 matches at 7 bases. J gave up 6 bases and V 7 bases, and 10 bases lay outside the gene matches. From germline, CDR1 is MDHEN and CDR2 SYDVKM. The CDR3 totals 14 residues.

This clonotype was observed many times. The V call is TRBV7-2, the J call TRBJ2-3, with a possible D match to TRBD1 (6 bases). V was cut by 2 bases and J by 3 bases, with 12 bases left in between. Germline V gene data show CDR1 as SGHTA and CDR2 as FQGNSA. This CDR3 region has 15 residues. The CDR3 nucleotides read TGTGCCAGCAGCTTACGTATAAGGGGGACAGATACGCAGTATTTT. Amino acid sequence: CASSLRIRGTDTQYF.

A note on this clonotype: The conserved phenylalanine or tryptophan is not found at the CDR3 terminus, so this likely reflects a read error. The chain combines TRBV7-9 with TRBJ2-5, with 8 bases that match TRBD1. The CDR3 sequence is 14 residues long. Germline CDR1 reads SEHNR; CDR2 reads FQNEAQ (reference sequence). After removal of 4 bases from V and 4 bases from J, the junction contained 5 bases not matched to a gene. The CDR3 DNA follows: TGTGCCAGCAGCTGGGGGACAGGCGGAGAGACCCAGTACCTC. Translated: CASSWGTGGETQYL.

This clonotype appeared many times. This rearrangement joins TRBV4-1 to TRBJ2-1; D unresolved. Germline values: CDR1 MGHRA, CDR2 YSYEKL. The CDR3 sequence is 13 residues long. V shed 1 base and J shed 10 bases, with 11 bases lying between them. The CDR3 DNA is TGCGCCAGCAGCCAAGTAACATCTCAAGAGCAGTTCTTC. This translates into CASSQVTSQEQFF.

This clonotype was counted ten times or more. V and J are TRBV14 and TRBJ1-4; no reliable D call. Germline V CDR1 and CDR2: SGHDN, FVKESK. This CDR3 region has 16 residues. Trimming shortened V by 4 bases and J by 0 bases, and 12 bases separated the two germline ends. Here the CDR3 reads CASSPGRRATNEKLFF. DNA of the CDR3: TGTGCCAGCAGCCCAGGCCGCCGCGCAACTAATGAAAAACTGTTTTTT.

On this clonotype itself: At one boundary the junction diverges from the germline segment, which might be a read error. The chain has TRBV2 and TRBJ2-2; possibly TRBD2 for D (5 bases). The length of the CDR3 is 13 residues. The germline CDR1 and CDR2 sequences are SNHLY and FYNNEI. In DNA, the CDR3 is TGTGCCAGCAGTTACCTGAGCACCGGGGAGCTGCTTTTT. Translated: CASSYLSTGELLF.

The V call is TRBV5-1, the J call TRBJ1-2; D unclear. Deletions cut 0 bases from V and 0 bases from J, with 9 bases between. The CDR3 length is 15 residues. Germline V lookup: CDR1 SGHRS, CDR2 YFSETQ. CDR3 in DNA: TGCGCCAGCAGCTTGGGAGGGTCCCCTAACTATGGCTACACCTTC. Its translation: CASSLGGSPNYGYTF. The variable domain in full, with the rest retrieved from reference TRBV5-1 and TRBJ1-2, is KAGVTQTPRYLIKTRGQQVTLSCSPISGHRSVSWYQQTPGQGLQFLFEYFSETQRNKGNFPGRFSGRQFSNSRSEMNVSTLELGDSALYLCASSLGGSPNYGYTFGSGTRLTVV.

The chain joins TRBV24-1 to TRBJ2-7; no firm D call. The ends were cut back, 2 bases at V and 3 bases at J, with 10 bases in the middle. The V gene's germline CDR1 is KGHDR and CDR2 SFDVKD. The CDR3 length is 14 residues. Here the CDR3 DNA reads TGTGCCACCAGTGATTCTAGGGTCAACTACGAGCAGTACTTC. Translated, it gives CATSDSRVNYEQYF.